This record concerns one T cell receptor beta chain sequence. The antigen remains undetermined. This sample is drawn from a study of cytomegalovirus exposure and HLA in healthy donors. The germline gives CDR1 MNHNS, CDR2 SASEGT. The CDR3 contains 16 residues. V was clipped by 3 bases and J by 7 bases; unmatched bases: 9. Study observations and caveats: About 180 TCR beta chains were listed as cytomegalovirus-associated.

Profiled with immunoSEQ multiplex PCR; TCRdb holds only in-frame clones, not every one. Of fewer than 140,000 clones listed, about 85% are singletons. The V and J genes are TRBV6-1 and TRBJ1-4, with 9 bases identical to TRBD1. The sequencing sample was made of PBMCs. The clonotype was recovered from a woman under 30 in good health and CMV-seropositive. CDR3: CASSDLLGTGSEKLFF. The CDR3 nucleotides read TGTGCCAGCAGTGATCTCCTCGGGACAGGGTCTGAAAAACTGTTTTTT.